This passage covers 25 T cell receptor beta chains from one sample sequenced in a study of blood T cell repertoires in COVID-19. The assay was immunoSEQ multiplex PCR, and TCRdb's table has in-frame clones only and misses some. Seen here are 220,000 or so clones, more than 65% observed once, and the top ten hold 3% to 4%. The sequenced sample consisted of peripheral blood. The receptor set was obtained from a woman aged 80 or over with acute or convalescent COVID-19.

The chain combines TRBV7-9 with TRBJ1-1; tentative D call: TRBD1 (5 bases). Trimming took 1 base from V and 5 from J, leaving 14 bases between them. CDR1 is SEHNR and CDR2 is FQNEAQ in the germline V gene (reference sequence). The length of the CDR3 is 15 residues. The CDR3 sequence: CASSLDPGIGTEAFF. Here the CDR3 DNA reads TGTGCCAGCAGCTTAGATCCAGGGATTGGGACTGAAGCTTTCTTT.

The chain carries TRBV7-2 and TRBJ1-2, with D possibly TRBD1 on 6 matching bases. V lost 5 bases and J lost 4, with 17 bases in between. CDR3 length: 15 residues. Germline CDR1 SGHTA, CDR2 FQGNSA. CDR3: CASSPGQLVAYGYTF. CDR3 coding DNA: TGTGCCAGCAGCCCTGGACAGCTAGTCGCCTATGGCTACACCTTC.

The V and J genes are TRBV7-2 and TRBJ2-1, with D perhaps TRBD2 (6 bases). CDR3 length equals 12 residues. V lost 5 bases, J lost 11 bases, and 13 bases lay in between. Germline V gives CDR1 SGHTA, CDR2 FQGNSA. The CDR3 DNA sequence: TGTGCCAGCAGCCGTGAACGGGGGAAGCAGTTCTTC. As protein: CASSRERGKQFF. Combining the CDR3 with reference TRBV7-2 and TRBJ2-1 gives the whole variable domain GAGVSQSPSNKVTEKGKDVELRCDPISGHTALYWYRQSLGQGLEFLIYFQGNSAPDKSGLPSDRFSAERTGGSVSTLTIQRTQQEDSAVYLCASSRERGKQFFGPGTRLTVL.

CDR3 protein: CASSPDRDSQETQYF. The DNA for the CDR3 is TGTGCCAGCAGCCCCGACCGGGACAGCCAAGAGACCCAGTACTTC. The chain is built from TRBV11-3 and TRBJ2-5; 7 nucleotides match TRBD1. The CDR3 loop spans 15 amino acids. The ends lost 5 bases at V and 1 base at J; junction bases unmatched: 7. Germline assignment: CDR1 SGHNT and CDR2 YENEEA.

The DNA of the CDR3 is TGTGCCAGCAGCTTGAGCTGGGGGGGCAGCACAGATACGCAGTATTTT. Its translation: CASSLSWGGSTDTQYF. The V call is TRBV7-2, the J call TRBJ2-3; a weak D match, TRBD2 (7 bases). V was pared by 3 bases and J by 0 bases, with 13 bases between. In germline, CDR1 is SGHTA, CDR2 FQGNSA. This CDR3 comprises 16 residues.

As DNA, the CDR3 is TGCGCCAGCAGCTTAGGGAGGACACCGAGCTCCTACGAGCAGTACTTC. The encoded protein is CASSLGRTPSSYEQYF. The chain uses TRBV5-1 and TRBJ2-7; D is possibly TRBD2 (6 bases). The CDR3 contains 16 residues. In germline, CDR1 is SGHRS, CDR2 YFSETQ. Trimming took 2 bases from V and 0 from J, leaving 15 bases between them. The variable domain in full, with the rest retrieved from reference TRBV5-1 and TRBJ2-7, is KAGVTQTPRYLIKTRGQQVTLSCSPISGHRSVSWYQQTPGQGLQFLFEYFSETQRNKGNFPGRFSGRQFSNSRSEMNVSTLELGDSALYLCASSLGRTPSSYEQYFGPGTRLTVT.

This clone was seen more than once but under ten times. The V gene is TRBV28, the J gene TRBJ1-2, with D unresolved. This CDR3 comprises 11 residues. Trimming removed 3 bases from V and 6 bases from J, with 5 bases in between. Germline CDR1 and CDR2: MDHEN and SYDVKM. The DNA for the CDR3 is TGTGCCAGCAGTTTCGGGGATGGCTACACCTTC. Translating it yields CASSFGDGYTF.

This clone was found once. V usage is TRBV5-1 and J usage is TRBJ2-3; 8 bases map to TRBD2. CDR1 and CDR2 (germline): SGHRS, YFSETQ. After removal of 1 base from V and 0 bases from J, the junction contained 4 bases not matched to a gene. CDR3 length: 16 amino acids. The CDR3 reads CASSLRAGGSTDTQYF. Here the CDR3 DNA reads TGCGCCAGCAGCTTGCGCGCGGGGGGCAGCACAGATACGCAGTATTTT.

The V and J genes are TRBV28 and TRBJ1-5; 8 bases match TRBD1. J gave up 4 bases and V 5 bases, and 13 bases lay outside the gene matches. Germline V gene sequence: CDR1 MDHEN, CDR2 SYDVKM. CDR3 length: 17 amino acids. The CDR3 sequence: CASSVPGQVMGNQPQHF. The CDR3 coding sequence is TGTGCCAGCAGTGTCCCGGGACAGGTAATGGGAAATCAGCCCCAGCATTTT.

The chain combines TRBV14 with TRBJ2-7; weak D call: TRBD1 (6 bases). V lost 3 bases, J lost 3 bases, and 9 bases lay in between. Germline loops: CDR1 SGHDN, CDR2 FVKESK. The length of the CDR3 is 13 residues. The CDR3 DNA reads as TGTGCCAGCAGCCACGACAGGCGCTACGAGCAGTACTTC. Its protein product is CASSHDRRYEQYF.

This clone was counted only a few times. The chain links TRBV4-2 to TRBJ1-1; D not resolved. This CDR3 is 16 amino acids long. The V gene lost 4 bases and the J gene lost 0 bases, with 15 bases spanning the gap. Germline V gene sequence: CDR1 LGHNA, CDR2 YNFKEQ. As DNA, the CDR3 is TGTGCCAGCAGCCCCGTTGGGAGGTTCATGAACACTGAAGCTTTCTTT. Protein product: CASSPVGRFMNTEAFF.

The table lists this clone with a few counts. The chain employs TRBV5-1 and TRBJ2-2; TRBD2 matches 10 bases. The germline V gene encodes CDR1 SGHRS and CDR2 YFSETQ. The CDR3 length is 15 residues. The junction had 4 bases not matched to a gene; V was cut back by 4 bases and J by 4 bases. CDR3 in DNA: TGCGCCAGCAGCGATACTAGCGGGGCCACCGGGGAGCTGTTTTTT. Residues: CASSDTSGATGELFF.

This chain connects TRBV30 to TRBJ1-1; maybe TRBD1 (5 bases). The germline CDR1 and CDR2 sequences are GTSNPN and SVGIG (reference sequence). This CDR3 region has 13 residues. Trimming took off 6 bases at V and 2 bases at J, with 13 bases between the two ends. Here the CDR3 DNA reads TGTGCCTGCACACGGGACTACAACACTGAAGCTTTCTTT. Translation: CACTRDYNTEAFF.

CDR3 in DNA: TGCGCCAGCAGCCGGACTAGCGGGGAGAACACCGGGGAGCTGTTTTTT. It is translated as CASSRTSGENTGELFF. The chain carries TRBV5-1 and TRBJ2-2; 12 bases match TRBD2. Unmatched junction bases numbered 2, after V lost 4 bases and J lost 1 base. This CDR3 region has 16 residues. The germline V gene has CDR1 SGHRS and CDR2 YFSETQ.

Points on this clone: Germline is not matched at one junction end, which may reflect a read error. V gene TRBV7-3 combines with J gene TRBJ2-1; D gene uncertain. CDR1 is SGHTA, CDR2 FQGTGA, per germline. The CDR3 has 15 amino acids. The CDR3 sequence: CASSLTTGQAGEQFF. The CDR3 bases are TGTGCCAGCAGCCTAACGACCGGCCAGGCCGGTGAGCAGTTCTTC.

The chain combines TRBV16 with TRBJ1-5; TRBD1 is a possible D gene (5 bases). The CDR3 runs to 15 residues. Germline V gene sequence: CDR1 KGHSY, CDR2 FQNENV. Trimming left V 5 bases short and J 2 bases short, with 13 bases between. CDR3 loop: CASSNTGGGNQPQHF. In nucleotides, the CDR3 is TGTGCCAGCAGCAACACGGGGGGGGGCAATCAGCCCCAGCATTTT.

As DNA, the CDR3 is TGTGCCAGCAGCTCCAACCTAGCGCCGCCCTCCTACGAGCAGTACTTC. Protein: CASSSNLAPPSYEQYF. This chain connects TRBV11-2 to TRBJ2-7, with TRBD2 as a possible D gene (6 bases). Germline V gene sequence: CDR1 SGHAT, CDR2 FQNNGV. Trimming took off 4 bases at V and 0 bases at J, with 16 bases between the two ends. The CDR3 has 16 amino acids.

This chain uses TRBV6-2 or TRBV6-3 with TRBJ2-1; no clear D gene. V was pared by 2 bases and J by 7 bases, with 9 bases between. The germline V gene has CDR1 MNHEY and CDR2 SVGEGT. This CDR3 contains 13 residues. This CDR3 is CASSYAVLNEQFF. CDR3 nucleotides: TGTGCCAGCAGTTACGCAGTACTAAATGAGCAGTTCTTC.

The gene calls are TRBV28 and TRBJ1-2, with 7 positions matching TRBD1. Trimming removed 3 bases from V and 0 bases from J; junction bases left unmatched: 16. Germline V gene lookup returns CDR1 MDHEN and CDR2 SYDVKM. The length of the CDR3 is 19 residues. CDR3 bases: TGTGCCAGCAGTTTTAAGCGTCAGGGGGGCCTTCTTTCTAACTATGGCTACACCTTC. Its translation is CASSFKRQGGLLSNYGYTF.

Here the CDR3 DNA reads TGTGCCAGTAGCTATCGGACAGGCGGCTACACCTTC. Translated, it gives CASSYRTGGYTF. The chain joins TRBV19 to TRBJ1-2, with 7 bases lining up with TRBD1. CDR1 and CDR2 from the germline V gene are LNHDA and SQIVND (reference sequence). The CDR3 is 12 amino acids. Unmatched junction bases numbered 6, after V lost 6 bases and J lost 8 bases.

On this clone itself: The junction shows a germline mismatch at one end, possibly a read error. J is TRBJ2-3 and V is TRBV7-9, with 7 bases fitting TRBD1. The germline V gene has CDR1 SEHNR and CDR2 FQNEAQ (reference sequence). The CDR3 has 15 amino acids. This chain's CDR3 is CASSRDSHKTVTQYF. As DNA, the CDR3 is TGTGCCAGCAGCCGGGACAGCCATAAAACAGTTACGCAGTATTTT.

CDR3 in DNA: TGTGCCAGCAGGCGGGACGGCTACGAGCAGTACTTC. Amino acids: CASRRDGYEQYF. The rearrangement uses TRBV3-1 (or the pseudogene TRBV3-2) and TRBJ2-7; D may be TRBD2 (6 bases). The CDR3 is 12 residues long. Germline V CDR1 and CDR2: LGHDT, YNNKEL (reference sequence). Trimming cost V 6 bases and J 3 bases, with 9 bases left between them.

The chain uses TRBV7-2 and TRBJ1-2, with a weak D call TRBD1 (6 bases). Trimming pared 1 base from V and 2 bases from J, leaving 8 bases between. Germline-derived CDR1 and CDR2 are SGHTA and FQGNSA. The CDR3 contains 14 residues. As DNA, the CDR3 is TGTGCCAGCAGCTTAGGAGGGGGAAACTATGGCTACACCTTC. It yields the protein CASSLGGGNYGYTF. Drawing the rest from reference TRBV7-2 and TRBJ1-2, the complete variable domain is GAGVSQSPSNKVTEKGKDVELRCDPISGHTALYWYRQSLGQGLEFLIYFQGNSAPDKSGLPSDRFSAERTGGSVSTLTIQRTQQEDSAVYLCASSLGGGNYGYTFGSGTRLTVV.

The chain employs TRBV7-9 and TRBJ2-3; the D is unclear. Germline assignment: CDR1 SEHNR and CDR2 FQNEAQ (reference sequence). Trimming shortened V by 1 base and J by 4 bases, and 6 bases separated the two germline ends. The CDR3 is 13 residues long. CDR3 amino acids: CASSLDGPDTQYF. The CDR3, as DNA: TGTGCCAGCAGCTTAGATGGCCCAGATACGCAGTATTTT.

The V call is TRBV27, the J call TRBJ2-1; 15 nucleotides line up with TRBD2. The CDR3 runs 14 residues. Per the germline V gene, CDR1 is MNHEY and CDR2 is SMNVEV (reference sequence). V lost 8 bases to trimming and J lost 10 bases; unmatched junction nucleotides: 6. CDR3 coding DNA: TGTGCCAGCGGACTAGCGGGGGGGCTATGGGAGCAGTTCTTC. Amino acid sequence: CASGLAGGLWEQFF.